This T cell receptor beta chain was identified in a study of identifying expanded T cells in peripheral blood. Profiling relied on immunoSEQ multiplex PCR, and the TCRdb table lists in-frame clones only, not all of them. The table shows about 82,000 clones, with roughly 90% occurring only once. CDR1 is SNHLY, CDR2 FYNNEI, per germline. The CDR3 totals 13 residues. V trimming: 11 bases; J trimming: 4 bases; junction bases outside the gene matches: 11. The specimen was blood. The receptor's source is a person between 18 and 69 years old in good health. V gene TRBV2 combines with J gene TRBJ2-7; TRBD2 matches 7 bases. This CDR3 is CAEGREGRYEQYF. In DNA form, the CDR3 reads TGTGCCGAAGGGAGGGAGGGAAGGTACGAGCAGTACTTC. The whole variable domain, remainder taken from reference TRBV2 and TRBJ2-7, is EPEVTQTPSHQVTQMGQEVILRCVPISNHLYFYWYRQILGQKVEFLVSFYNNEISEKSEIFDDQFSVERPDGSNFTLKIRSTKLEDSAMYFCAEGREGRYEQYFGPGTRLTVT.